One and the same sample provided the 24 T cell receptor beta chains below, sequenced in a study of blood T cell repertoires in COVID-19. Profiled with immunoSEQ multiplex PCR; TCRdb holds only in-frame clones, not every one. The data contain some 210,000 clones, about 83% of them singletons. The sample comprised peripheral blood. These receptors were collected from a woman in her 70s with active or convalescent COVID-19.

The chain is built from TRBV27 and TRBJ2-3, with D possibly TRBD2 on 5 matching bases. Germline loops: CDR1 MNHEY, CDR2 SMNVEV (reference sequence). The length of the CDR3 is 14 residues. V dropped 6 bases and J dropped 2 bases, with 12 bases sitting between them. The CDR3 DNA is TGTGCCAGCAGAGTCTCAGCGGCCACAGATACGCAGTATTTT. Amino acids: CASRVSAATDTQYF.

The chain has TRBV18 and TRBJ2-7; TRBD2 aligns across 7 bases. CDR3 size: 14 residues. Germline values: CDR1 KGHSH, CDR2 LQKENI. V trimming: 4 bases; J trimming: 2 bases; junction bases outside the gene matches: 5. CDR3 coding DNA: TGTGCCAGCTCACAGCGGGGCGGACCCTACGAGCAGTACTTC. Its translation is CASSQRGGPYEQYF.

This clone was counted once. The chain carries TRBV12-5 and TRBJ2-1, with TRBD2 matching over 14 bases. The CDR3 totals 20 residues. The ends lost 0 bases at V and 6 bases at J; junction bases unmatched: 13. Germline loops: CDR1 LGHNT, CDR2 FRNRAP. The CDR3 DNA follows: TGTGCTAGTGGTTTGGTACGGGGACTAGCGGGAGTTTTGGGCTCCAATGAGCAGTTCTTC. Protein product: CASGLVRGLAGVLGSNEQFF.

The chain joins TRBV6-6 to TRBJ2-2, with 8 bases lining up with TRBD2. With V trimmed by 2 bases and J by 6 bases, 8 bases remained unmatched. CDR3 size: 16 residues. Germline CDR1 and CDR2: MNHNY and SVGAGI (reference sequence). The CDR3 here is CASSYPSGSGAGELFF. CDR3 in DNA: TGTGCCAGCAGTTACCCCAGCGGGAGCGGGGCCGGGGAGCTGTTTTTT.

This clone appeared a single time. This chain's CDR3 is CASSYRTSGFQETQYF. As DNA, the CDR3 is TGCGCCAGCAGCTACCGGACTAGCGGGTTCCAAGAGACCCAGTACTTC. The rearrangement uses TRBV5-1 and TRBJ2-5; 11 bases agree with TRBD2. The CDR3 loop spans 16 amino acids. J gave up 1 base and V 3 bases, and 5 bases lay outside the gene matches. Germline V gene sequence: CDR1 SGHRS, CDR2 YFSETQ.

The rearrangement links TRBV3-1 (or the pseudogene TRBV3-2) to TRBJ1-1; weak D call: TRBD1 (5 bases). The CDR3 runs 15 residues. In germline, CDR1 is LGHDT, CDR2 YNNKEL (reference sequence). Between the trimmed V and J ends, which lost 0 bases and 4 bases, there was a span of 12 bases. This chain's CDR3 is CASSQDGGVVTEAFF. The DNA for the CDR3 is TGTGCCAGCAGCCAAGATGGGGGGGTCGTCACTGAAGCTTTCTTT.

The gene calls are TRBV5-1 and TRBJ2-1; TRBD2 agrees at 9 bases. The CDR3 has 17 residues. Unmatched junction bases numbered 9, after V lost 2 bases and J lost 3 bases. The germline V gene encodes CDR1 SGHRS and CDR2 YFSETQ. The DNA of the CDR3 is TGCGCCAGCAGCTTTAGCGGGAGCAGTTCGTACTACAATGAGCAGTTCTTC. Its protein is CASSFSGSSSYYNEQFF. The full variable domain, its missing parts supplied by reference TRBV5-1 and TRBJ2-1, is KAGVTQTPRYLIKTRGQQVTLSCSPISGHRSVSWYQQTPGQGLQFLFEYFSETQRNKGNFPGRFSGRQFSNSRSEMNVSTLELGDSALYLCASSFSGSSSYYNEQFFGPGTRLTVL.

The J gene is TRBJ2-3, the V gene TRBV20-1, with a tentative D call TRBD2 (5 bases). The CDR3 has 14 amino acids. V lost 3 bases and J lost 2, with 12 bases in between. Germline V gene sequence: CDR1 DFQATT, CDR2 SNEGSKA (reference sequence). The CDR3 region is CSASPQRFTDTQYF. In nucleotides, the CDR3 is TGCAGTGCTAGTCCCCAGCGGTTCACAGATACGCAGTATTTT.

The V and J genes are TRBV19 and TRBJ1-1; D not resolved. Germline V gene data show CDR1 as LNHDA and CDR2 as SQIVND (reference sequence). The CDR3 runs 14 residues. V dropped 2 bases and J dropped 1 base, with 8 bases sitting between them. CDR3 DNA: TGTGCCAGTAGTATAATCGGAGGGAACACTGAAGCTTTCTTT. Its protein product is CASSIIGGNTEAFF.

CDR3 in DNA: TGTGCCAGCAGCTTAAGCTGGTCGGGAGCGTCCGGGGAGCTGTTTTTT. Its translation is CASSLSWSGASGELFF. The chain is built from TRBV7-2 and TRBJ2-2; D might be TRBD2 (6 bases). The CDR3 totals 16 residues. Germline lookup yields CDR1 SGHTA and CDR2 FQGNSA. Trimming took 2 bases from V and 6 from J, leaving 16 bases between them.

This clone was seen once. The V call is TRBV4-1, the J call TRBJ2-2; a weak D match, TRBD2 (5 bases). V lost 0 bases, J lost 7 bases, and 12 bases lay in between. Germline values: CDR1 MGHRA, CDR2 YSYEKL. The CDR3 runs 15 residues. The CDR3 spells CASSQDRIASGELFF. The CDR3 DNA reads TGCGCCAGCAGCCAAGATAGGATAGCGAGCGGGGAGCTGTTTTTT.

This chain links TRBV21-1 with TRBJ2-5; TRBD2 is the table's D call, not checked against the DNA. TRBV21-1 corresponds to a pseudogene. CDR3 length equals 17 residues. CDR3 sequence: CASSKRTEREAQETQYF. CDR3 in DNA: TGTGCCAGCAGCAAAAGGACCGAGCGGGAGGCCCAAGAGACCCAGTACTTC.

The chain recombines TRBV7-2 with TRBJ2-7; 7 bases line up with TRBD2. CDR1 and CDR2 (germline): SGHTA, FQGNSA. The V gene end was trimmed by 4 bases and the J gene end by 2 bases; junction bases not matched to a gene: 8. The CDR3 is 15 amino acids. In DNA form, the CDR3 reads TGTGCCAGCAGCTCTCCCCAGCGGGGTCCCTACGAGCAGTACTTC. Protein product: CASSSPQRGPYEQYF.

The chain couples TRBV18 to TRBJ1-2; D perhaps matches TRBD1 (5 bases). There are 13 residues in the CDR3. Germline assignment: CDR1 KGHSH and CDR2 LQKENI. V was shortened by 2 bases and J by 4 bases, with 8 bases between the two germline ends. CDR3 DNA sequence: TGTGCCAGCTCACCAGGGGCAGTCTATGGCTACACCTTC. It encodes CASSPGAVYGYTF. Based on the CDR3 plus reference TRBV18 and TRBJ1-2, the full variable domain is NAGVMQNPRHLVRRRGQEARLRCSPMKGHSHVYWYRQLPEEGLKFMVYLQKENIIDESGMPKERFSAEFPKEGPSILRIQQVVRGDSAAYFCASSPGAVYGYTFGSGTRLTVV.

In DNA, the CDR3 is TGCGCCAGCAGTCAGGGACAAACGTTCAATGAGCAGTTCTTC. Its translation: CASSQGQTFNEQFF. V usage is TRBV5-1 and J usage is TRBJ2-1; D possibly corresponds to TRBD1 (6 bases). Trimming pared 5 bases from V and 6 bases from J, leaving 15 bases between. This CDR3 has 14 amino acids. Germline lookup yields CDR1 SGHRS and CDR2 YFSETQ.

The chain recombines TRBV5-4 with TRBJ1-2; tentatively, D is TRBD1 (5 bases). Germline V gene sequence: CDR1 SGHNT, CDR2 YYREEE (reference sequence). The CDR3 is made up of 15 amino acids. V was clipped by 4 bases and J by 8 bases, with 21 bases between them. Here the CDR3 DNA reads TGTGCCAGCAGCCCGGGGGGGGTAGATCTGGGAGGCTACACCTTC. Protein product: CASSPGGVDLGGYTF.

The V and J genes are TRBV5-6 and TRBJ2-3; 7 nucleotides agree with TRBD1. The CDR3 is made up of 14 amino acids. Unmatched junction bases numbered 10, after V lost 4 bases and J lost 8 bases. Germline assignment: CDR1 SGHDT and CDR2 YYEEEE. The CDR3 sequence: CASSPGQQGTTQYF. CDR3 in DNA: TGTGCCAGCAGCCCGGGACAACAGGGGACTACGCAGTATTTT.

This clone was recorded a few times. The gene calls are TRBV7-3 and TRBJ2-1; TRBD2 agrees at 15 bases. The CDR3 loop spans 24 amino acids. The V segment lost 0 bases and the J segment 0 bases; nucleotides outside the gene matches: 18. CDR1 is SGHTA, CDR2 FQGTGA, per germline. In DNA, the CDR3 is TGTGCCAGCAGCTTAACGGGGAAGCTTATGGGGACTAGCGGGAGGAGGAACTCCTACAATGAGCAGTTCTTC. It codes for CASSLTGKLMGTSGRRNSYNEQFF.

This chain uses TRBV5-6 with TRBJ2-3; the match to TRBD2 covers 12 bases. The junction had 5 bases not matched to a gene; V was cut back by 2 bases and J by 4 bases. Looked up from germline, CDR1 is SGHDT and CDR2 is YYEEEE. The CDR3 length is 16 residues. The DNA for the CDR3 is TGTGCCAGCAGCTTAAGACTAGCGGGAGATCCAGATACGCAGTATTTT. Its translation is CASSLRLAGDPDTQYF.

In its sample, this clone was seen a few times. V and J are TRBV6-4 and TRBJ2-1, with TRBD2 matching 9 bases. Trimming cost V 0 bases and J 9 bases; bases outside gene matches: 6. Per the germline V gene, CDR1 is MRHNA and CDR2 is SNTAGT. The CDR3 contains 15 residues. The CDR3 loop is CASSDSSSGSGEQFF. The CDR3 DNA follows: TGTGCCAGCAGTGACTCTAGTAGCGGGAGTGGTGAGCAGTTCTTC.

This clone turned up a few times. The chain recombines TRBV7-9 with TRBJ1-2; D gene uncertain. V lost 5 bases to trimming and J lost 4 bases, with 8 bases between them. From germline, CDR1 is SEHNR and CDR2 FQNEAQ (reference sequence). This CDR3 is 12 amino acids long. The CDR3 here is CASSTDFYGYTF. In nucleotides, the CDR3 is TGTGCCAGCAGCACGGACTTCTATGGCTACACCTTC.

J is TRBJ1-1 and V is TRBV4-1; TRBD1 agrees at 8 bases. The CDR3 has 15 residues. V lost 1 base to trimming and J lost 2 bases; unmatched junction nucleotides: 3. Germline loops: CDR1 MGHRA, CDR2 YSYEKL. The CDR3 region has the DNA TGCGCCAGCAGCCAAGGCGGGACAGGTAACACTGAAGCTTTCTTT. This encodes CASSQGGTGNTEAFF.

The rearrangement links TRBV5-1 to TRBJ2-3; 7 bases fit TRBD2. V was clipped by 0 bases and J by 5 bases; unmatched bases: 6. The CDR3 covers 15 residues. The germline gives CDR1 SGHRS, CDR2 YFSETQ. CDR3 loop: CASSLGGGPIDTQYF. CDR3 sequence (DNA): TGCGCCAGCAGCTTGGGGGGAGGGCCGATAGATACGCAGTATTTT.

This clone was found once. The chain carries TRBV3-1 (or the pseudogene TRBV3-2) and TRBJ1-2, with D unclear. Germline values: CDR1 LGHDT, CDR2 YNNKEL (reference sequence). CDR3 size: 15 residues. Trimming took 0 bases from V and 0 from J, leaving 8 bases between them. CDR3 coding DNA: TGTGCCAGCAGCCAAGATTCGGTTACTAACTATGGCTACACCTTC. It encodes CASSQDSVTNYGYTF.